The T cell receptor beta chain under discussion was sequenced for a study of Ad26.COV2.S vaccination and SARS-CoV-2 variants. Produced via immunoSEQ multiplex PCR; TCRdb's table is partial and in-frame only. The sample has about 350,000 clones, roughly 85% seen once. This CDR3 contains 17 residues. CDR1 MNHEY and CDR2 SVGEGT come from the germline V gene. The V end lost 6 bases, the J end lost 0 bases, and 19 bases lay between the germline ends. This sample's treatment: some 19 received Ad26.COV2.S at low or high dose, single or two shots; about five received placebo; per-sample allocation not given. Following the first vaccine or placebo injection, samples were taken on day 63.

Sequences were derived from peripheral blood, sampled in a trial of Ad26.COV2.S vaccine versus placebo. The chain joins TRBV6-2 or TRBV6-3 to TRBJ2-3; maybe TRBD1 (8 bases). This clonotype was sampled from a person between 18 and 65 years old who received the Ad26.COV2.S COVID-19 vaccine or a placebo. CDR3 protein: CASSLYNRGGSTDTQYF. The CDR3 DNA reads TGTGCCAGCAGCCTTTATAACAGGGGGGGGAGCACAGATACGCAGTATTTT.